Following are 7 T cell receptor beta chains from one sample sequenced in a study of T cells in Graves' hyperthyroidism and ophthalmopathy. RNA transcripts were the template for amplifying TCR beta CDR3 regions. A set of HTBI primers served as the primers for a first-round RT-PCR of the TCR CDR3. MiXCR was run by TCRdb on the multiplex PCR reads, yielding one entry per CDR3 protein. The sample yields 350,000 to 400,000 distinct CDR3 sequences, around 20% seen once. Sequencing was carried out using blood. These receptors were obtained from a man between 18 and 35 years old with Graves' ophthalmopathy.

This clonotype was detected many times. The chain joins TRBV7-2 to TRBJ1-2, with D tentatively TRBD1 (5 bases). The CDR3 covers 16 residues. The V end was cut by 5 bases, the J end by 4 bases, with 20 bases between. The V gene's germline CDR1 is SGHTA and CDR2 FQGNSA. CDR3: CASSVRSSGLTYGYTF. CDR3 DNA sequence: TGTGCCAGCAGCGTCCGAAGCTCGGGGCTAACCTATGGCTACACCTTC.

The chain employs TRBV12-3 or TRBV12-4 and TRBJ2-1; 8 bases match TRBD1. Trimming removed 7 bases from V and 10 bases from J; junction bases left unmatched: 6. There are 12 residues in the CDR3. CDR3 sequence (DNA): TGTGCCAGCACCTTGGGGACAGGAGAGCAGTTCTTC. It specifies CASTLGTGEQFF.

This sequence joins TRBV29-1 and TRBJ1-2, with 8 bases lining up with TRBD1. V lost 6 bases to trimming and J lost 4 bases; unmatched junction nucleotides: 10. CDR3 length equals 14 residues. CDR1 SQVTM and CDR2 ANQGSEA come from the germline V gene. This CDR3 is CSVAGGDLPYGYTF. CDR3 DNA: TGCAGCGTGGCAGGGGGCGATCTCCCCTATGGCTACACCTTC.

In this sample, this clonotype turned up many times. The junction differs from germline at one of its ends, possibly a read error. The chain combines TRBV7-7 with TRBJ2-7; possibly TRBD2 for D (6 bases). The V gene's germline CDR1 is SSHAT and CDR2 FNYEAQ (reference sequence). This CDR3 is built from 13 residues. The DNA for the CDR3 is TGTGCTAGCAGCCCTCGGGGGTCTTCAGAGCAGTACTTC. Protein: CASSPRGSSEQYF.

This clonotype was counted at least ten times. Here the CDR3 reads CASRPLGNNNQPQHF. As DNA, the CDR3 is TGTGCCAGCAGGCCCTTAGGGAACAACAATCAGCCCCAGCATTTT. The genes are TRBV6-1 and TRBJ1-5, with unresolved D. The CDR3 totals 15 residues. Between the trimmed V and J ends, which lost 6 bases and 3 bases, there was a span of 15 bases. Germline CDR1 reads MNHNS; CDR2 reads SASEGT.

This clonotype was found many times. DNA for the CDR3: TGTGCCAGCAGTGGGGCCTTCCTGCGCCAAGAGACCCAGTACTTC. As protein: CASSGAFLRQETQYF. V usage is TRBV12-3 or TRBV12-4 and J usage is TRBJ2-5, with D possibly matching TRBD1 (5 bases). The CDR3 totals 15 residues. Trimming left V 5 bases short and J 1 base short, with 14 bases between.

The rearrangement joins TRBV2 to TRBJ2-2; 7 bases map to TRBD2. The CDR3 totals 16 residues. Germline CDR1 and CDR2: SNHLY and FYNNEI. V lost 3 bases, J lost 3 bases, and 7 bases stayed unmatched. CDR3 in DNA: TGTGCCAGCAGTGAGGTGGGGGGGGATTACACCGGGGAGCTGTTTTTT. It translates to CASSEVGGDYTGELFF.